This TCR beta chain was retrieved from a study of blood T cell repertoires in COVID-19. On the study more broadly: Collection of acute and convalescent COVID-19 samples took place in the United States, Italy and Spain. From T cells, B-cell-depleted T cells, or PBMCs came the material, which was cDNA or gDNA.

Unmatched junction bases numbered 6, after V lost 0 bases and J lost 7 bases. The CDR3 spans 15 residues. The V gene's germline CDR1 is MNHEY and CDR2 SVGAGI. This clone is deemed medium-sized. Original data processing: Amplification of reference gene primers provided the estimated nucleated cell counts. TCRdb's copy holds only in-frame clones and misses some; the assay was immunoSEQ multiplex PCR. V, J and clone size derive from that table, while D and trimming were established from the DNA sequence. This table holds roughly 42,000 clones, about nine tenths found once. This TCR was sampled from a human donor in a cohort sampled during active COVID-19. Material: peripheral blood. The chain carries TRBV6-5 and TRBJ1-5; 7 nucleotides agree with TRBD1. The CDR3 bases are TGTGCCAGCAGTTACTCCGCGACAGGGATCCAGCCCCAGCATTTT. Translating gives CASSYSATGIQPQHF.